The 25 T cell receptor beta chains below were found in one sample sequenced in a study of T cells in Graves' hyperthyroidism and ophthalmopathy. TCR beta CDR3 regions were amplified from RNA transcripts. Initially, a first-round RT-PCR of the TCR CDR3 employed the HTBI primer set. In TCRdb, the multiplex PCR reads were re-called with MiXCR into one record per CDR3 protein. The data show 350,000 to 400,000 distinct CDR3 sequences, around 14% seen once. Sequencing was carried out using blood. The receptors come from a woman aged 55-70 years with Graves' hyperthyroidism.

This clonotype was seen more than once but under ten times. This rearrangement joins TRBV25-1 to TRBJ1-1; 8 nucleotides match TRBD1. This CDR3 is built from 13 residues. The germline CDR1 and CDR2 sequences are MGHDK and SYGVNS. V dropped 4 bases and J dropped 4; count of bases not matched to a gene: 2. The CDR3 here is CASSGGQATEAFF. The CDR3 DNA is TGTGCCAGCAGTGGGGGACAGGCCACTGAAGCTTTCTTT. Full variable domain (remainder filled in from reference TRBV25-1 and TRBJ1-1): EADIYQTPRYLVIGTGKKITLECSQTMGHDKMYWYQQDPGMELHLIHYSYGVNSTEKGDLSSESTVSRIRTEHFPLTLESARPSHTSQYLCASSGGQATEAFFGQGTRLTVV.

This clonotype has just a few counts. The junction shows a germline mismatch at one end, possibly a read error. V gene TRBV6-2 or TRBV6-3 combines with J gene TRBJ1-2; TRBD1 aligns across 12 bases. Per germline, CDR1 MNHEY and CDR2 SVGEGT. The CDR3 is 17 amino acids. CDR3 coding DNA: TGTGCCAGCAGTCACTCCGGGACAGGGGGCGCTTTGTCCGGCTACACCTTC. Its protein product is CASSHSGTGGALSGYTF.

This clonotype was counted many times. The V and J genes are TRBV20-1 and TRBJ1-2; no clear D gene. This CDR3 has 13 residues. V dropped 1 base and J dropped 4 bases, with 10 bases sitting between them. The germline V gene encodes CDR1 DFQATT and CDR2 SNEGSKA (reference sequence). Written as DNA, the CDR3 is TGCAGTGCTAGAGGCACCAGGAGCTATGGCTACACCTTC. This gives the protein CSARGTRSYGYTF.

This clonotype was observed many times. Here the CDR3 DNA reads TGTGCCAGCAGCTTAGATCTGAAAGTCAATGAGCAGTTCTTC. Protein product: CASSLDLKVNEQFF. V usage is TRBV11-2 and J usage is TRBJ2-1; D remains unclear. This CDR3 has 14 amino acids. Looked up from germline, CDR1 is SGHAT and CDR2 is FQNNGV. V gave up 0 bases and J gave up 6 bases, with 9 bases separating them.

This clonotype was picked up many times. This chain uses TRBV11-1 with TRBJ1-1; D is unclear. Trimming took off 0 bases at V and 0 bases at J, with 8 bases between the two ends. The CDR3 consists of 15 residues. Germline assignment: CDR1 SGHAT and CDR2 FQDESV (reference sequence). The CDR3 sequence is CASSLARLMNTEAFF. DNA of the CDR3: TGTGCCAGCAGCTTAGCGCGGCTAATGAACACTGAAGCTTTCTTT.

This clonotype was seen ten or more times. The rearrangement uses TRBV5-1 and TRBJ2-3; TRBD1 matches at 8 bases. CDR3 length: 14 amino acids. V shed 4 bases and J 5 bases; nucleotides not matched to a gene: 6. From germline, CDR1 is SGHRS and CDR2 YFSETQ. The CDR3 sequence is CASSHGQGEDTQYF. The CDR3 DNA sequence: TGCGCCAGCAGCCACGGACAGGGTGAAGATACGCAGTATTTT.

This clonotype has ten or more counts. The V gene is TRBV2, the J gene TRBJ2-1; TRBD2 aligns across 10 bases. CDR3 length: 14 amino acids. Germline assignment: CDR1 SNHLY and CDR2 FYNNEI. The V and J ends lost 5 bases and 8 bases, in that order; junction bases with no gene match: 6. CDR3 sequence (DNA): TGTGCCAGCAGTATTCTAGCGGGAGAGGATGAGCAGTTCTTC. Its translation: CASSILAGEDEQFF.

This clonotype has ten or more counts. The chain carries TRBV20-1 and TRBJ2-7, with D possibly being TRBD1 or TRBD2 (5 bases each). The length of the CDR3 is 15 residues. The V gene lost 3 bases and the J gene lost 0 bases, with 15 bases spanning the gap. Per germline, CDR1 DFQATT and CDR2 SNEGSKA (reference sequence). The CDR3, as DNA: TGCAGTGCTAGCTCCTTTCGGGGACGCTCCTACGAGCAGTACTTC. As protein: CSASSFRGRSYEQYF.

The rearrangement uses TRBV19 and TRBJ1-1; unclear D gene. V was pared by 3 bases and J by 3 bases, with 5 bases between. CDR3 length: 12 amino acids. CDR1 LNHDA and CDR2 SQIVND come from the germline V gene (reference sequence). CDR3 DNA: TGTGCCAGTAGTATGTACGACACTGAAGCTTTCTTT. Protein: CASSMYDTEAFF.

Ten or more counts support this clonotype. Here the CDR3 reads CASVLSGQETQYF. DNA of the CDR3: TGTGCTAGTGTCCTCAGCGGCCAAGAGACCCAGTACTTC. The chain joins TRBV12-5 to TRBJ2-5; D may be TRBD2 (5 bases). The germline V gene has CDR1 LGHNT and CDR2 FRNRAP. V gave up 7 bases and J gave up 1 base, with 10 bases separating them. The CDR3 loop spans 13 amino acids.

The chain employs TRBV10-1 and TRBJ2-7; D may be TRBD2 (6 bases). The CDR3 sequence is 14 residues long. V shed 0 bases and J shed 5 bases, with 11 bases lying between them. The germline gives CDR1 WNHNN, CDR2 SYGVQD (reference sequence). The chain's CDR3 is CASSESGEVDEQYF. CDR3 nucleotide sequence: TGCGCCAGCAGTGAGTCGGGGGAGGTCGACGAGCAGTACTTC.

This clonotype was seen only a few times. This rearrangement joins TRBV12-3 or TRBV12-4 to TRBJ2-1; D ambiguous. This CDR3 contains 14 residues. V was cut by 3 bases and J by 3 bases, with 9 bases left in between. The CDR3 is CASSFRLDYNEQFF. CDR3 nucleotides: TGTGCCAGCAGTTTTAGGCTAGACTACAATGAGCAGTTCTTC.

This clonotype was recorded a few times. This sequence joins TRBV7-6 and TRBJ1-6, with D uncertain. Germline V lookup: CDR1 SGHVS, CDR2 FNYEAQ. This CDR3 is 13 amino acids long. With 1 base removed from V and 8 bases from J, the gap between germline ends came to 6 bases. The CDR3 reads CASSLDGYSPLHF. The DNA of the CDR3 is TGTGCCAGCAGCTTAGATGGGTATTCACCCCTCCACTTT.

In this sample, this clonotype turned up many times. The chain recombines TRBV2 with TRBJ1-5, with a tentative D call TRBD1 (5 bases). Trimming removed 3 bases from V and 6 bases from J, with 12 bases in between. This CDR3 is 14 amino acids long. Looked up from germline, CDR1 is SNHLY and CDR2 is FYNNEI. CDR3 region: CASSENQGSQPQHF. CDR3 in DNA: TGTGCCAGCAGTGAGAATCAGGGAAGTCAGCCCCAGCATTTT.

This clonotype showed up many times. This chain connects TRBV28 to TRBJ2-3; D gene ambiguous. This CDR3 spans 13 amino acids. From germline, CDR1 is MDHEN and CDR2 SYDVKM. Trimming cost V 8 bases and J 0 bases, with 9 bases left between them. CDR3 coding DNA: TGTGCCAGCCACAGTTATAGCACAGATACGCAGTATTTT. Protein sequence: CASHSYSTDTQYF.

The genes are TRBV19 and TRBJ2-2; TRBD1 agrees at 7 bases. Looked up from germline, CDR1 is LNHDA and CDR2 is SQIVND (reference sequence). Trimming at V came to 3 bases and at J to 2 bases, leaving 3 bases not matched to a gene. The CDR3 has 15 residues. Here the CDR3 reads CASSIRQGNTGELFF. The CDR3 DNA sequence: TGTGCCAGTAGTATCCGACAGGGTAACACCGGGGAGCTGTTTTTT.

In this sample, this clonotype turned up many times. The chain employs TRBV6-1 and TRBJ2-5, with 8 bases identical to TRBD1. CDR3 length: 15 amino acids. V lost 6 bases and J lost 5; bases outside the gene matches: 11. Germline CDR1 and CDR2: MNHNS and SASEGT. The CDR3 loop reads CASSPSDRVRETQYF. The DNA of the CDR3 is TGTGCCAGCAGCCCCTCGGACAGGGTGCGGGAGACCCAGTACTTC.

This clonotype was observed a few times. A single base separates this from a much larger clone, so it may be a read error. The genes are TRBV20-1 and TRBJ2-7, with 10 bases aligning to TRBD2. CDR3 length equals 14 residues. V lost 5 bases, J lost 0 bases, and 4 bases stayed unmatched. The germline V gene encodes CDR1 DFQATT and CDR2 SNEGSKA (reference sequence). Here the CDR3 DNA reads TGCAGTGCTGGGGTAGCGGGAGGCTCCTACGAGCAGTACTTC. Protein: CSAGVAGGSYEQYF.

This clonotype has a count of ten or more. This rearrangement joins TRBV3-1 to TRBJ2-7; possibly TRBD1 for D (6 bases). The V gene's germline CDR1 is LGHDT and CDR2 YNNKEL (reference sequence). V lost 0 bases and J 6 bases, leaving 15 bases between the germline ends. The CDR3 is 15 amino acids. The CDR3: CASSQEPGASGEQYF. As DNA, the CDR3 is TGTGCCAGCAGCCAAGAGCCAGGGGCCTCCGGCGAGCAGTACTTC.

This clonotype showed up many times. J is TRBJ2-5 and V is TRBV28, with 14 bases identical to TRBD2. The CDR3 extends over 18 amino acids. Trimming at V came to 1 base and at J to 4 bases, leaving 8 bases not matched to a gene. Germline CDR1 and CDR2: MDHEN and SYDVKM. The CDR3 loop reads CASSLSLPGTSGRETQYF. The CDR3 DNA follows: TGTGCCAGCAGTTTATCCCTCCCCGGGACTAGCGGGAGAGAGACCCAGTACTTC. The variable domain in full, completed from reference TRBV28 and TRBJ2-5, reads DVKVTQSSRYLVKRTGEKVFLECVQDMDHENMFWYRQDPGLGLRLIYFSYDVKMKEKGDIPEGYSVSREKKERFSLILESASTNQTSMYLCASSLSLPGTSGRETQYFGPGTRLLVL.

Points on this clonotype: This may arise from a read error, as a much more abundant clone is one base away. The gene calls are TRBV29-1 and TRBJ2-3; the match to TRBD2 covers 10 bases. With 3 bases clipped from V and 3 bases from J, the junction kept 9 bases outside the gene matches. CDR3 length equals 16 residues. The germline V gene encodes CDR1 SQVTM and CDR2 ANQGSEA. CDR3 loop: CSVDGGSGRRTDTQYF. CDR3 bases: TGCAGCGTTGACGGGGGTAGCGGGAGGCGGACAGATACGCAGTATTTT.

This clonotype was detected ten times or more. The V call is TRBV3-1, the J call TRBJ2-7, with D tentatively TRBD2 (6 bases). This CDR3 has 13 amino acids. Germline V gives CDR1 LGHDT, CDR2 YNNKEL (reference sequence). V lost 7 bases, J lost 5 bases, and 15 bases lay in between. CDR3 region: CASTPSGSDEQYF. CDR3 in DNA: TGTGCCAGCACCCCGTCCGGGAGCGACGAGCAGTACTTC.

This clonotype was seen ten or more times. The V and J genes are TRBV7-3 and TRBJ2-5; 7 bases map to TRBD1. Germline V gives CDR1 SGHTA, CDR2 FQGTGA. The CDR3 runs 13 residues. Germline trimming cut 4 bases from V and 5 bases from J; bases unmatched to any gene: 4. CDR3 amino acids: CASSSLQGETQYF. The DNA for the CDR3 is TGTGCCAGCAGCTCGTTACAGGGGGAGACCCAGTACTTC.

This clonotype came up many times. V and J are TRBV28 and TRBJ1-2; unclear D gene. Germline CDR1 and CDR2: MDHEN and SYDVKM. Trimming shortened V by 3 bases and J by 2 bases, and 7 bases separated the two germline ends. The CDR3 runs to 13 residues. The CDR3, as DNA: TGTGCCAGCAGTTTCCCCTCAAACTATGGCTACACCTTC. It translates to CASSFPSNYGYTF.

At least ten counts were recorded for this clonotype. The chain uses TRBV10-3 and TRBJ2-7; 10 bases map to TRBD2. With V trimmed by 3 bases and J by 0 bases, 2 bases remained unmatched. This CDR3 is built from 15 residues. Germline assignment: CDR1 ENHRY and CDR2 SYGVKD. The CDR3 sequence: CAISDSGRSSYEQYF. DNA of the CDR3: TGTGCCATCAGTGATAGCGGGAGGAGCTCCTACGAGCAGTACTTC.